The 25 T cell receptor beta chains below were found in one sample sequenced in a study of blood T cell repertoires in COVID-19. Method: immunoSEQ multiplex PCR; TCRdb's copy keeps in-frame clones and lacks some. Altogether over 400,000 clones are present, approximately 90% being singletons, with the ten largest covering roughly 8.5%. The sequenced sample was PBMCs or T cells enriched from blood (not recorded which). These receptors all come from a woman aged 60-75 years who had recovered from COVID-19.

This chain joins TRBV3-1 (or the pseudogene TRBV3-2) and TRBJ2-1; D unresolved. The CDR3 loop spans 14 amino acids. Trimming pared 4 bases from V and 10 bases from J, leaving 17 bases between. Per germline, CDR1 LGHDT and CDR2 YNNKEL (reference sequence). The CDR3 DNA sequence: TGTGCCAGCAGCCTGCCTTCTGGGTCGAGGGAGCAGTTCTTC. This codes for CASSLPSGSREQFF.

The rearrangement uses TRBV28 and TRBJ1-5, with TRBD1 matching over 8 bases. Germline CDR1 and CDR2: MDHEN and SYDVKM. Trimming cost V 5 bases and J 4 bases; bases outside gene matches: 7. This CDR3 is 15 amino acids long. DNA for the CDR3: TGTGCCAGCAGTACCCCTCGACAGGGGAATCAGCCCCAGCATTTT. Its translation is CASSTPRQGNQPQHF.

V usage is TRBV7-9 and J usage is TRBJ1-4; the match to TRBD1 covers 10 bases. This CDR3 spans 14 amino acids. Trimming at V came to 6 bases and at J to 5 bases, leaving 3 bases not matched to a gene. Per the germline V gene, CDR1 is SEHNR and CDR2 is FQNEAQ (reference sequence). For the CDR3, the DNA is TGTGCCAGCAGTTGGGGACAGGGGAATGAAAAACTGTTTTTT. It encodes CASSWGQGNEKLFF.

The CDR3 loop is CASSANHREGYGYTF. The CDR3, as DNA: TGTGCCAGCTCAGCGAACCACAGGGAGGGCTATGGCTACACCTTC. The genes are TRBV18 and TRBJ1-2; the D gene is possibly TRBD1 (6 bases). The CDR3 has 15 residues. The germline CDR1 and CDR2 sequences are KGHSH and LQKENI. V dropped 5 bases and J dropped 4 bases, with 17 bases sitting between them.

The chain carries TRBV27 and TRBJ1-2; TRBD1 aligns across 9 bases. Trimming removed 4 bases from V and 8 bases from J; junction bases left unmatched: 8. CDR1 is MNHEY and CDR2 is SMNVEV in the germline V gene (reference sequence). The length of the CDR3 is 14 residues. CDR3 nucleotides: TGTGCCAGCAGTTCGCTACAGGGGGCAAAAGGCTACACCTTC. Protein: CASSSLQGAKGYTF.

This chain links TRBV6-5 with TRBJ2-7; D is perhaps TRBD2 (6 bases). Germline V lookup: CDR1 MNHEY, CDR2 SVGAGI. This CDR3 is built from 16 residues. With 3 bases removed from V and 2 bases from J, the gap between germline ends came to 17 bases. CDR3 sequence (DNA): TGTGCCAGCAGTTATGATGGAGCGGGTCTAACCTACGAGCAGTACTTC. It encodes CASSYDGAGLTYEQYF.

The CDR3 DNA follows: TGTGCCAGCAGCCAACATAATCTTCGCGATCAGCCCCAGCATTTT. This encodes CASSQHNLRDQPQHF. The chain carries TRBV16 and TRBJ1-5, with D unclear. V was trimmed by 2 bases and J by 5 bases, leaving 13 bases between them. Germline CDR1 reads KGHSY; CDR2 reads FQNENV. This CDR3 comprises 15 residues.

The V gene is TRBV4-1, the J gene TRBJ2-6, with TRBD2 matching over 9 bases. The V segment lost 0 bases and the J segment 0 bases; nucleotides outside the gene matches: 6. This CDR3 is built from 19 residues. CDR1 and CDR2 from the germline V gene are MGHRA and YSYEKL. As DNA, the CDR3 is TGCGCCAGCAGCCAAGAGATAAGCGGGGGGCCCTCTGGGGCCAACGTCCTGACTTTC. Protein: CASSQEISGGPSGANVLTF.

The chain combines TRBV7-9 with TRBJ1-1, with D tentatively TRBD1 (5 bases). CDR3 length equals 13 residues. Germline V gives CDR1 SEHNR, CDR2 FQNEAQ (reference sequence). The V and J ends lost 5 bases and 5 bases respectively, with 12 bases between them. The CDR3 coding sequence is TGTGCCAGCAGCCGGGGGGAGCGTACTGAAGCTTTCTTT. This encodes CASSRGERTEAFF.

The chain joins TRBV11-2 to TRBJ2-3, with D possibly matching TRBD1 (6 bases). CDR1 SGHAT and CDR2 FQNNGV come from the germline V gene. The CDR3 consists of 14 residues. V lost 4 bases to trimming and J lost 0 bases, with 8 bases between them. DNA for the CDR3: TGTGCCAGCAGCTCCACAGGGAGCACAGATACGCAGTATTTT. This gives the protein CASSSTGSTDTQYF.

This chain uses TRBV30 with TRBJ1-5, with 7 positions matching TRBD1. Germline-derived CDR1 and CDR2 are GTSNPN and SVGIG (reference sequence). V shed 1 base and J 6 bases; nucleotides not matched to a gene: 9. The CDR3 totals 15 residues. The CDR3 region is CAWSGGRGGGQPQHF. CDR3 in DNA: TGTGCCTGGAGTGGGGGAAGAGGGGGCGGTCAGCCCCAGCATTTT.

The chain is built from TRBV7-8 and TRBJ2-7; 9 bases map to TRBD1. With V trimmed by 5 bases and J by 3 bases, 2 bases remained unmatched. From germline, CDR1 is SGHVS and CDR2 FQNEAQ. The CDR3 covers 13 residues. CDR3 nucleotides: TGTGCCAGCAGCCAGGACAGGGGCTACGAGCAGTACGTC. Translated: CASSQDRGYEQYV.

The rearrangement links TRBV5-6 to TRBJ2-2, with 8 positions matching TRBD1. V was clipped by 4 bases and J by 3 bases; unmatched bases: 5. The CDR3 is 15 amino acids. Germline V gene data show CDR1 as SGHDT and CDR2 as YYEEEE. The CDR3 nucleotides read TGTGCCAGCAGCAAAGGACAGGGAGACACCGGGGAGCTGTTTTTT. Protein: CASSKGQGDTGELFF. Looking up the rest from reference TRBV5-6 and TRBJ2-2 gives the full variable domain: DAGVTQSPTHLIKTRGQQVTLRCSPKSGHDTVSWYQQALGQGPQFIFQYYEEEERQRGNFPDRFSGHQFPNYSSELNVNALLLGDSALYLCASSKGQGDTGELFFGEGSRLTVL.

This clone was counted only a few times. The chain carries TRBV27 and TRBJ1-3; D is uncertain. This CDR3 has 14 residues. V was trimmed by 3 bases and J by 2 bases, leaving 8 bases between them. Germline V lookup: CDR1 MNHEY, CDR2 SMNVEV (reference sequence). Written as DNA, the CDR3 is TGTGCCAGCAGTTTTGGTGCGACTGGAAACACCATATATTTT. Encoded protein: CASSFGATGNTIYF.

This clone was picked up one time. CDR3 protein: CASDEQGTSPLHF. Written as DNA, the CDR3 is TGTGCCAGCGACGAACAGGGGACTTCACCCCTCCACTTT. V usage is TRBV6-5 and J usage is TRBJ1-6; 7 bases fit TRBD1. V lost 8 bases, J lost 9 bases, and 7 bases stayed unmatched. The CDR3 sequence is 13 residues long. CDR1 and CDR2 from the germline V gene are MNHEY and SVGAGI.

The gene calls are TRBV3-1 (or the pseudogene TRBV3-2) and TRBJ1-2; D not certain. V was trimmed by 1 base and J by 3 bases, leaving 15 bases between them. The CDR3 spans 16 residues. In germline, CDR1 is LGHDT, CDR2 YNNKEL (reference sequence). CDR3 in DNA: TGTGCCAGCAGCCAAGGGGTCCCAGGCGCCCACTATGGCTACACCTTC. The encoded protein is CASSQGVPGAHYGYTF.

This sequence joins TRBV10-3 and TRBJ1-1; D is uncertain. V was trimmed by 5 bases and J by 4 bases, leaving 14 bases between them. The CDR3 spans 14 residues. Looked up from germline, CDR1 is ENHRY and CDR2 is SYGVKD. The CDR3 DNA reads TGTGCCATCAGTCCCGCGGGGATGAGCACTGAAGCTTTCTTT. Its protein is CAISPAGMSTEAFF.

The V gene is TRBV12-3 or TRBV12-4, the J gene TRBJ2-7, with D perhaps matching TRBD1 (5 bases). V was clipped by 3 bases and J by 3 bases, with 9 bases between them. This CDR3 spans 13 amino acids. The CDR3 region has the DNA TGTGCCAGCAGTTTTGGACACCTCTACGAGCAGTACGTC. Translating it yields CASSFGHLYEQYV.

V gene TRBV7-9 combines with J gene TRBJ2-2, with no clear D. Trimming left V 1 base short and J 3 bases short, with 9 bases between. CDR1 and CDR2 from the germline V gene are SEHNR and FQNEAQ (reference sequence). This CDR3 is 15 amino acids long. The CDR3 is CASSLVARDTGELFF. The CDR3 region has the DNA TGTGCCAGCAGCTTAGTGGCTAGAGACACCGGGGAGCTGTTTTTT.

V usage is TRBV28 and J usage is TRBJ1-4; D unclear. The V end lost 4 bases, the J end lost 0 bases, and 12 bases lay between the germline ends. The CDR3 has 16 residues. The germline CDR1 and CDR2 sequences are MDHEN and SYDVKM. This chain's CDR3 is CASSSGGLATNEKLFF. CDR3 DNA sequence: TGTGCCAGCAGTTCCGGAGGTCTGGCAACTAATGAAAAACTGTTTTTT.

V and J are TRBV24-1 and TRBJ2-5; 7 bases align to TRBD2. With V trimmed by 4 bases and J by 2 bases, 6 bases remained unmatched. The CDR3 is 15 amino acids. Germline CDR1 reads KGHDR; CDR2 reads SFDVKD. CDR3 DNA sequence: TGTGCCACCAGTGACTCCGGGGACTATCAAGAGACCCAGTACTTC. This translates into CATSDSGDYQETQYF.

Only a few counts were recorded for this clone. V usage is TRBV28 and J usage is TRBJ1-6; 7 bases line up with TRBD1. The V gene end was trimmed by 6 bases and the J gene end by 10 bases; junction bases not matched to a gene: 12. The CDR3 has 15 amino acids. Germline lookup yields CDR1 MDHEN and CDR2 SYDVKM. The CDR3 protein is CASREDTGERSPLHF. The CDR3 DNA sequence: TGTGCCAGCAGGGAGGATACAGGGGAGAGATCACCCCTCCACTTT.

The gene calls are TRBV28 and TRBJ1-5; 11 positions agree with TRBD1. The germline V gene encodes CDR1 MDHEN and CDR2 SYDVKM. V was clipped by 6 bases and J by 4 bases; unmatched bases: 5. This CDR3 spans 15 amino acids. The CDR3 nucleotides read TGTGCCAGCAGAGGGACAGGGGGTTTGAATCAGCCCCAGCATTTT. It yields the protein CASRGTGGLNQPQHF.

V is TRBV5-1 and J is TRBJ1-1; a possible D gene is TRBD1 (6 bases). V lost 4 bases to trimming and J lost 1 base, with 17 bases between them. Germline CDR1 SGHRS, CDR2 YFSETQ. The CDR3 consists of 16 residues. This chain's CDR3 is CASSPFRDMSNTEAFF. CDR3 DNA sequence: TGCGCCAGCAGCCCTTTCCGGGACATGTCGAACACTGAAGCTTTCTTT.

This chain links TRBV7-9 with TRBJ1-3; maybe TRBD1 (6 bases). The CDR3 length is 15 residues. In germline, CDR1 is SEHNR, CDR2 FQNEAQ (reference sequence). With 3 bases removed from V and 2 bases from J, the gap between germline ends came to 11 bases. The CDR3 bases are TGTGCCAGCAGCTTTACTCAGGGGCCTGGAAACACCATATATTTT. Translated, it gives CASSFTQGPGNTIYF.